These T cell receptor beta chains were read from a single sample in a study of beta chain features in type 1 diabetes. The data were produced by immunoSEQ multiplex PCR, yet TCRdb's version contains in-frame clones alone and is incomplete. This table holds under 350,000 clones, approximately 8% found once. The specimen was central memory CD4+ T cells from blood. All receptors derive from a woman aged 18-29 years in good health. CDR3s include the opening cysteine and the closing phenylalanine or tryptophan. Fields, in order: J gene, D gene, V gene, clone size, CDR3 DNA, CDR3 protein. D genes are given only for firm matches. Expanded clones are given a class, and other clones once, few, many or no size at all.

TRBJ2-5 . TRBV10-3 many TGTGCCATCAGTGATTATAAAAGGGCCGGGGAGACCCAGTACTTC CAISDYKRAGETQYF
TRBJ2-1 TRBD1 TRBV7-2 few TGTGCCAGCAGCCTCCGGGACAGGAACTTCTTC CASSLRDRNFF
TRBJ2-2 TRBD1 TRBV19 many TGTGCCAGTAGATGGGACAGGGACATCACCGGGGAGCTGTTTTTT CASRWDRDITGELFF
TRBJ1-2 TRBD1 TRBV29-1 few TGCAGCGTTGATGGTACAGGGGCCAACGGTAGAGGCTACACCTTC CSVDGTGANGRGYTF
TRBJ2-1 TRBD1 TRBV19 . TGTGCCAGTACTGTGACGAGAGGGACAGGAAGCTCCTACAATGAGCAGTTCTTC CASTVTRGTGSSYNEQFF
TRBJ1-2 . TRBV6-6 few TGTGCCAGCAGTTCCGACCTTGATGGCTACACCTTC CASSSDLDGYTF
TRBJ2-1 . TRBV25-1 . TGTGCCAGCAGCGCAGTTGCCCCGAATGAGCAGTTCTTC CASSAVAPNEQFF
TRBJ1-2 . TRBV5-6 few TGTGCCAGCAGGTACCTTTCTGGGACGGCCAACTATGGCTACACCTTC CASRYLSGTANYGYTF
TRBJ2-6 . TRBV5-1 few TGCGCCAGCAGCTCCGCAGTAAGACAGGGGGCCAACGTCCTGACTTTC CASSSAVRQGANVLTF
TRBJ2-5 TRBD1 TRBV27 . TGTGCCAGCAGTTTGGGACAGGGGGGGACCCAGTACTTC CASSLGQGGTQYF
TRBJ1-2 TRBD1 TRBV19 many TGTGCCAGTAGTATACAACAGGGGGCAAAGGATGGCTACACCTTC CASSIQQGAKDGYTF
TRBJ2-6 . TRBV5-4 few TGTGCCAGCAGCTTGGGTACCTCTGGGGCCAACGTCCTGACTTTC CASSLGTSGANVLTF
TRBJ2-7 . TRBV7-2 . TGTGCCAGCAGCGCGTTCCGGGATAGACTCATCTTC CASSAFRDRLIF
TRBJ2-3 . TRBV18 . TGTGCCAGCTCACCCGGAGCTCTTAGCACAGATACGCAGTATTTT CASSPGALSTDTQYF
TRBJ2-3 . TRBV4-3 few TGCGCCAGCAGCCAAGTTTGGGCCAGGGAGGTCCCAGATACGCAGTATTTT CASSQVWAREVPDTQYF
TRBJ2-5 . TRBV7-2 . TGTGCCAGCAGCTTGAATGCAGGGTCGGAGACCCAGTACTTC CASSLNAGSETQYF
TRBJ2-3 . TRBV14 many TGTGCCAGCAGCCAAGAGTGGACCCTCAGCACAGATACGCAGTATTTT CASSQEWTLSTDTQYF
TRBJ2-3 TRBD1 TRBV5-4 many TGTGCCAGCAGGATAGGGACAGCCAATAGGGCTAGCACAGATACGCAGTATTTT CASRIGTANRASTDTQYF
TRBJ2-1 . TRBV2 few TGTGCCAGCAGGCCCGGGACAAACGACAATGAGCAGTTCTTC CASRPGTNDNEQFF
TRBJ2-6 . TRBV30 few TGTGCCTGGAGTGTACATGGGGGGCGCTCTGGGGCCAACGTCCTGACTTTC CAWSVHGGRSGANVLTF
TRBJ1-5 . TRBV6-1 . TGTGCCAGCCGTTCTTCATCCTTCGGCAATCAGCCCCAGCATTTT CASRSSSFGNQPQHF
TRBJ2-7 . TRBV5-1 . TGCGCCAGCAGCTTGGTTTCCCAGTACGAGCAGTACTTC CASSLVSQYEQYF
TRBJ1-3 . TRBV11-1 . TGTGCCAGCAGCTTAGATGCCCTCGTGAACACCATATATTTT CASSLDALVNTIYF
TRBJ2-1 TRBD2 TRBV5-5 many TGTGCCAGCAGACCAAGACTAGCGGGATACAATGAGCAGTTCTTC CASRPRLAGYNEQFF
TRBJ1-5 . TRBV19 . TGTGCCAGTAGTGTCGTAGGGACCGGGAATCAGCCCCAGCATTTT CASSVVGTGNQPQHF
TRBJ2-5 . TRBV6-6 few TGTGCCATCAGCCAAGGGGGGATGGCCAAAGAGACCCAGTACTTC CAISQGGMAKETQYF
TRBJ2-5 . TRBV7-9 many TGTGCCAGCAGCTTTAGTTCTGTCCCCACGGAGACCCAGTACTTC CASSFSSVPTETQYF
TRBJ1-1 . TRBV18 few TGTGCCAGCTCCCTGGACAGAAACACTGAAGCTTTCTTT CASSLDRNTEAFF
TRBJ2-2 . TRBV7-9 few TGTGCCAGCAGCCCAGGTCCCGGGGAGCTGTTTTTT CASSPGPGELFF
TRBJ2-3 . TRBV14 few TGTGCCAGCAGCCAAGACGGCGGAACACGACAAAATACGCAGTATTTT CASSQDGGTRQNTQYF
TRBJ2-5 . TRBV5-1 . TGCGCCAGCAGCACCCCCAGGGGCCAAGAGACCCAGTACTTC CASSTPRGQETQYF
TRBJ2-1 . TRBV9 few TGTGCCAGCAGAGGGACGGGGAACAATGAGCAGTTCTTC CASRGTGNNEQFF
TRBJ1-1 TRBD1 TRBV5-1 many TGCGCCAGCAGACCACCGGGACAGGGTGTAATTACTGAAGCTTTCTTT CASRPPGQGVITEAFF
TRBJ2-1 . TRBV11-1 few TGTGCCAGCAGCTTTTTTAATGAGCAGTTCTTC CASSFFNEQFF
TRBJ1-5 . TRBV7-2 . TGTGCCAGCAGCCCCAGGGTCGGGAGGGGTCAGCCCCAGCATTTT CASSPRVGRGQPQHF
TRBJ1-5 . TRBV6-6 many TGTGCCAGCAGTAGCCAGGACAGACCCAATCAGCCCCAGCATTTT CASSSQDRPNQPQHF
TRBJ1-5 TRBD1 TRBV28 few TGTGCCAGCGTTACAACCCGGGACAGTGATCAGCCCCAGCATTTT CASVTTRDSDQPQHF
TRBJ2-7 . TRBV21-1 few TGTGCCAGCTCAGCCCGGGACAGGGACTCCTACGAGCAGTACTTC CASSARDRDSYEQYF
TRBJ2-7 TRBD2 TRBV6-5 . TGTGCCAGCAAGTGGGCTAGCGGGAGAAACGAGCAGTACTTC CASKWASGRNEQYF
TRBJ2-1 TRBD2 TRBV11-2 . TGTGCCAGCAGCCCCCGACTAGCGATGGGGGACAATGAGCAGTTCTTC CASSPRLAMGDNEQFF
TRBJ1-1 TRBD1 TRBV5-1 . TGCGCCAGCAAACAGGGGCTGCAGAACACTGAAGCTTTCTTT CASKQGLQNTEAFF
TRBJ1-1 . TRBV4-1 . TGCGCCAGCAGCCAGCTCGGGACAAGGCGAGCGGAAGCTTTCTTT CASSQLGTRRAEAFF
TRBJ2-1 . TRBV11-3 . TGTGCCAGCAGCCGGGGACAATACAATGAGCAGTTCTTC CASSRGQYNEQFF
TRBJ1-5 TRBD1 TRBV30 few TGTGCCTGGAGTGGGACAGGGTCCCAGCCCCAGCATTTT CAWSGTGSQPQHF